The subject of this entry is one T cell receptor beta chain. Its antigen is currently unknown. The protocol was immunoSEQ multiplex PCR, while the TCRdb copy is restricted to in-frame clones and leaves out a portion. The sample lists some 160,000 clones; around 92% were seen once. The record originates from a study of T cell responses to AZD1222 COVID-19 vaccine. Study conclusions and caveats: Nearly half of spike-specific TCRs reportedly target variant regions that are unmutated in the B.1.351 and B.1.1.7 variants. Repertoire sampling was restricted to post-peak T cell response timepoints.

Trimming removed 3 bases from V and 0 bases from J, with 26 bases in between. The length of the CDR3 is 21 residues. From germline, CDR1 is KGHDR and CDR2 SFDVKD. The sequences come from peripheral blood, collected on day 0 of AZD1222 vaccination. The receptor's source is an adult in good health. The J gene is TRBJ1-3, the V gene TRBV24-1, with a tentative D call TRBD1 (6 bases). For the CDR3, the DNA is TGTGCCACCAGTGATACTGACCTCCATTCTCCCACAGGGCACTCTGGAAACACCATATATTTT. The encoded protein is CATSDTDLHSPTGHSGNTIYF.